These 31 T cell receptor beta chains came from one sample sequenced in a study of T-cell memory formation after mild COVID-19. A single record per CDR3 protein comes from TCRdb applying MiXCR to the 5' RACE reads. The repertoire holds approximately 290,000 distinct CDR3 sequences, with roughly 8.2% as singletons. The sample consisted of PBMCs or a T cell subset sorted from them (not recorded which). Receptors were obtained from a man aged 18 to 29 who had mild COVID-19 (a few samples of this study predate the infection). Cell type and time point are not known.

The table lists this clonotype with a few counts. J is TRBJ2-1 and V is TRBV2; TRBD2 agrees at 11 bases. Germline CDR1 SNHLY, CDR2 FYNNEI. V lost 8 bases and J lost 6; bases outside the gene matches: 6. The CDR3 sequence is 14 residues long. CDR3 nucleotide sequence: TGTGCCAGCCAGATAGCGGGGGGGCTCAATGAGCAGTTCTTC. Encoded protein: CASQIAGGLNEQFF.

CDR3 protein: CASSIAQSGELFF. The CDR3 nucleotides read TGTGCCAGCAGTATAGCTCAGTCCGGGGAGCTGTTTTTT. The chain combines TRBV6-2 or TRBV6-3 with TRBJ2-2, with no clear D. CDR1 and CDR2 (germline): MNHEY, SVGEGT. Deletions cut 5 bases from V and 6 bases from J, with 10 bases between. CDR3 length equals 13 residues.

This clonotype appeared a few times. The rearrangement links TRBV7-9 to TRBJ2-7; 7 bases fit TRBD1. This CDR3 comprises 14 residues. CDR1 SEHNR and CDR2 FQNEAQ come from the germline V gene (reference sequence). Trimming removed 5 bases from V and 1 base from J; junction bases left unmatched: 5. CDR3 DNA sequence: TGTGCCAGCAGCCGATGGGACAGATCCTACGAGCAGTACTTC. Encoded protein: CASSRWDRSYEQYF.

The chain employs TRBV30 and TRBJ1-4; TRBD1 is a possible D gene (5 bases). Germline CDR1 GTSNPN, CDR2 SVGIG (reference sequence). CDR3 length: 13 amino acids. Trimming stripped 5 bases from V and 6 bases from J, with 13 bases between. The CDR3 is CAWGGTSDEKLFF. Here the CDR3 DNA reads TGTGCCTGGGGAGGGACCTCGGATGAAAAACTGTTTTTT.

This clonotype was seen repeatedly, ten times or more. The rearrangement joins TRBV3-1 to TRBJ2-5, with D perhaps TRBD2 (6 bases). The CDR3 contains 16 residues. Germline lookup yields CDR1 LGHDT and CDR2 YNNKEL (reference sequence). Trimming removed 4 bases at V and 4 bases at J, with 19 bases between. The CDR3, as DNA: TGTGCCAGCAGCCTAACCGGGGAGGTAAGAGGAGAGACCCAGTACTTC. The encoded protein is CASSLTGEVRGETQYF.

This clonotype was found many times. V usage is TRBV4-3 and J usage is TRBJ1-6; perhaps TRBD1 as D (5 bases). The V end was cut by 1 base, the J end by 9 bases, with 13 bases between. The CDR3 extends over 15 amino acids. Germline CDR1 LGHNA, CDR2 YSLEER. The CDR3 spells CASSQVRGETSPLHF. In DNA, the CDR3 is TGCGCCAGCAGCCAAGTTCGAGGGGAGACTTCACCCCTCCACTTT.

This clonotype was found a few times. The gene calls are TRBV4-1 and TRBJ2-2; the D gene is possibly TRBD1 (5 bases). Trimming removed 0 bases from V and 7 bases from J, with 12 bases in between. This CDR3 has 15 amino acids. Germline values: CDR1 MGHRA, CDR2 YSYEKL. CDR3 DNA sequence: TGCGCCAGCAGCCAAGAACCAGGGTGGGGCGGGGAGCTGTTTTTT. This translates into CASSQEPGWGGELFF.

The V gene is TRBV5-1, the J gene TRBJ2-2, with 8 bases aligning to TRBD1. The CDR3 contains 16 residues. In germline, CDR1 is SGHRS, CDR2 YFSETQ. Trimming cost V 1 base and J 1 base; bases outside gene matches: 3. The CDR3 is CASSLSGTGNTGELFF. The DNA of the CDR3 is TGCGCCAGCAGCTTGTCCGGGACAGGGAACACCGGGGAGCTGTTTTTT.

This clonotype occurred many times. The J gene is TRBJ2-1, the V gene TRBV20-1, with TRBD1 identical over 11 bases. Germline CDR1 is DFQATT and CDR2 is SNEGSKA (reference sequence). The CDR3 consists of 11 residues. After removal of 7 bases from V and 8 bases from J, the junction contained 1 base not matched to a gene. CDR3 sequence: CSVDRGHEQFF. The DNA of the CDR3 is TGCAGTGTGGACAGGGGGCATGAGCAGTTCTTC.

This clonotype was seen many times. The V call is TRBV6-5, the J call TRBJ2-1; no clear D. This CDR3 has 16 amino acids. With 0 bases removed from V and 1 base from J, the gap between germline ends came to 10 bases. In germline, CDR1 is MNHEY, CDR2 SVGAGI. As DNA, the CDR3 is TGTGCCAGCAGTTACTCGTATTTTGGATCCTACAATGAGCAGTTCTTC. Its protein is CASSYSYFGSYNEQFF.

This rearrangement joins TRBV6-2 or TRBV6-3 to TRBJ1-5, with D hard to call. V was cut by 4 bases and J by 6 bases, with 10 bases left in between. Germline V lookup: CDR1 MNHEY, CDR2 SVGEGT. The CDR3 covers 13 residues. CDR3: CASSLAEVQPQHF. Written as DNA, the CDR3 is TGTGCCAGCAGTTTAGCAGAGGTTCAGCCCCAGCATTTT.

The gene calls are TRBV7-2 and TRBJ2-1; TRBD2 is a possible D gene (5 bases). CDR1 and CDR2 (germline): SGHTA, FQGNSA. The CDR3 is made up of 15 amino acids. V shed 1 base and J shed 2 bases, with 9 bases lying between them. CDR3: CASSLVASAYNEQFF. As DNA, the CDR3 is TGTGCCAGCAGCTTAGTAGCGTCAGCCTACAATGAGCAGTTCTTC.

V gene TRBV7-3 combines with J gene TRBJ1-2; TRBD1 aligns across 12 bases. Losses at the gene ends were 5 bases for V and 7 bases for J; bases not matched to a gene: 5. The CDR3 has 14 amino acids. Germline-derived CDR1 and CDR2 are SGHTA and FQGTGA. The CDR3 sequence: CASSAGTGGLGYTF. DNA of the CDR3: TGTGCCAGCAGCGCCGGGACAGGGGGCCTTGGCTACACCTTC.

The CDR3 spells CASSQSLGGASNEQFF. DNA of the CDR3: TGCGCCAGCAGCCAGTCGTTGGGGGGCGCCTCCAATGAGCAGTTCTTC. The V and J genes are TRBV4-3 and TRBJ2-1; D may be TRBD1 or TRBD2 (6 bases each). Per germline, CDR1 LGHNA and CDR2 YSLEER. The V end lost 3 bases, the J end lost 6 bases, and 18 bases lay between the germline ends. The CDR3 covers 16 residues.

This clonotype has a handful of counts. The rearrangement links TRBV11-2 to TRBJ2-3; the D is unclear. Trimming removed 6 bases from V and 2 bases from J, with 9 bases in between. Germline CDR1 and CDR2: SGHAT and FQNNGV. There are 13 residues in the CDR3. CDR3 nucleotide sequence: TGTGCCAGCAGGGGCCAGATCACAGATACGCAGTATTTT. Translation: CASRGQITDTQYF. The variable domain in full, with the rest retrieved from reference TRBV11-2 and TRBJ2-3, is EAGVAQSPRYKIIEKRQSVAFWCNPISGHATLYWYQQILGQGPKLLIQFQNNGVVDDSQLPKDRFSAERLKGVDSTLKIQPAKLEDSAVYLCASRGQITDTQYFGPGTRLTVL.

This chain joins TRBV20-1 and TRBJ1-4; D unresolved. V shed 3 bases and J shed 7 bases, with 12 bases lying between them. Germline V gene lookup returns CDR1 DFQATT and CDR2 SNEGSKA (reference sequence). The CDR3 loop spans 13 amino acids. CDR3 DNA: TGCAGTGCTAGTTGGACTGGGATTGAAAAACTGTTTTTT. Translating it yields CSASWTGIEKLFF.

This clonotype was seen a few times. The chain couples TRBV24-1 to TRBJ2-4; no firm D call. Between the trimmed V and J ends, which lost 4 bases and 0 bases, there was a span of 9 bases. This CDR3 is built from 15 residues. Germline CDR1 reads KGHDR; CDR2 reads SFDVKD. The CDR3 spells CATSDPDVAKNIQYF. The CDR3 DNA sequence: TGTGCCACCAGTGACCCTGATGTAGCCAAAAACATTCAGTACTTC.

This clonotype was observed a handful of times. V gene TRBV30 combines with J gene TRBJ1-4; no firm D call. The ends were cut back, 0 bases at V and 5 bases at J, with 7 bases in the middle. Germline V gives CDR1 GTSNPN, CDR2 SVGIG (reference sequence). CDR3 length: 13 residues. The CDR3, as DNA: TGTGCCTGGAGTGTAATAGGGAATGAAAAACTGTTTTTT. This encodes CAWSVIGNEKLFF.

This clonotype has more than one count but fewer than ten. The gene calls are TRBV12-3 or TRBV12-4 and TRBJ2-3; 8 bases are shared with TRBD2. The CDR3 loop spans 14 amino acids. Trimming at V came to 6 bases and at J to 6 bases, leaving 8 bases not matched to a gene. The DNA of the CDR3 is TGTGCCAGCAGATCCCCGGGGGGGCAGGATACGCAGTATTTT. Protein product: CASRSPGGQDTQYF.

The rearrangement links TRBV12-3 or TRBV12-4 to TRBJ1-6; 7 bases map to TRBD1. This CDR3 contains 15 residues. J lost 9 bases, V lost 5 bases, and 10 bases had no gene match. CDR3 coding DNA: TGTGCCAGCAGTACACGACAGGGCTTGGCTTCACCCCTCCACTTT. Its protein product is CASSTRQGLASPLHF.

This clonotype was detected a few times. The V call is TRBV29-1, the J call TRBJ2-3; 14 bases match TRBD2. CDR3 length: 15 amino acids. Germline V gene lookup returns CDR1 SQVTM and CDR2 ANQGSEA. V trimming: 6 bases; J trimming: 3 bases; junction bases outside the gene matches: 5. DNA of the CDR3: TGCAGCGTCGCCGGACTAGCGGGGGGTACAGATACGCAGTATTTT. Its translation is CSVAGLAGGTDTQYF.

This clonotype has more than one count but fewer than ten. This chain joins TRBV7-6 and TRBJ2-7; TRBD1 is a possible D gene (5 bases). Trimming removed 3 bases at V and 0 bases at J, with 9 bases between. The CDR3 length is 14 residues. The V gene's germline CDR1 is SGHVS and CDR2 FNYEAQ. CDR3 sequence (DNA): TGTGCCAGCAGCTTCCAGGGCAGCTCCTACGAGCAGTACTTC. Amino acid sequence: CASSFQGSSYEQYF.

This clonotype was observed a few times. Here the CDR3 reads CSARRGTGGQTQYF. The CDR3 nucleotides are TGCAGTGCTAGAAGGGGGACAGGAGGACAGACCCAGTACTTC. The chain joins TRBV20-1 to TRBJ2-5; 8 nucleotides agree with TRBD1. Unmatched junction bases numbered 8, after V lost 2 bases and J lost 6 bases. Germline CDR1 reads DFQATT; CDR2 reads SNEGSKA (reference sequence). CDR3 length: 14 residues.

This sequence joins TRBV5-6 and TRBJ2-7; D perhaps matches TRBD2 (5 bases). The CDR3 runs to 14 residues. CDR1 SGHDT and CDR2 YYEEEE come from the germline V gene. Between the trimmed V and J ends, which lost 2 bases and 2 bases, there was a span of 11 bases. The CDR3 coding sequence is TGTGCCAGCAGCTTCGGGGATTTTACCTACGAGCAGTACGTC. Amino acid sequence: CASSFGDFTYEQYV.

This chain links TRBV6-5 with TRBJ1-6, with 7 bases matching TRBD1. The CDR3 is 16 residues long. CDR1 and CDR2 (germline): MNHEY, SVGAGI. The V segment lost 6 bases and the J segment 5 bases; nucleotides outside the gene matches: 10. The CDR3 loop reads CASSPSGQINNSPLHF. The CDR3 DNA reads as TGTGCCAGCAGCCCTTCGGGACAGATTAATAATTCACCCCTCCACTTT.

The J gene is TRBJ1-5, the V gene TRBV11-2, with a possible D match to TRBD1 (6 bases). CDR3 size: 14 residues. Germline lookup yields CDR1 SGHAT and CDR2 FQNNGV. Between the trimmed V and J ends, which lost 2 bases and 7 bases, there was a span of 12 bases. The chain's CDR3 is CASSLSTQGQPQHF. The CDR3 coding sequence is TGTGCCAGCAGCTTATCCACCCAGGGGCAGCCCCAGCATTTT.

A few counts support this clonotype. The genes are TRBV5-6 and TRBJ2-1, with unresolved D. The germline V gene has CDR1 SGHDT and CDR2 YYEEEE. V lost 0 bases, J lost 5 bases, and 6 bases lay in between. This CDR3 has 13 amino acids. This chain's CDR3 is CASSLDRDNEQFF. The CDR3 nucleotides read TGTGCCAGCAGCTTGGACAGAGACAATGAGCAGTTCTTC.

This clonotype has a count of ten or more. V usage is TRBV12-3 or TRBV12-4 and J usage is TRBJ2-6; D not certain. The CDR3 totals 15 residues. Trimming left V 7 bases short and J 0 bases short, with 10 bases between. CDR3 coding DNA: TGTGCCAGCATCCCTGGGTTCTCTGGGGCCAACGTCCTGACTTTC. Translated: CASIPGFSGANVLTF.

This clonotype was observed many times. The V gene is TRBV20-1, the J gene TRBJ2-5, with 8 bases matching TRBD2. CDR3 length equals 12 residues. J gave up 5 bases and V 3 bases, and 2 bases lay outside the gene matches. CDR1 is DFQATT and CDR2 is SNEGSKA in the germline V gene (reference sequence). CDR3 nucleotide sequence: TGCAGTGCTAGCGGGGGGGCGGAGACCCAGTACTTC. This codes for CSASGGAETQYF.

The rearrangement uses TRBV27 and TRBJ2-1, with 15 positions matching TRBD2. The CDR3 totals 18 residues. V gave up 5 bases and J gave up 8 bases; unmatched junction bases: 13. Germline CDR1 is MNHEY and CDR2 is SMNVEV (reference sequence). Here the CDR3 DNA reads TGTGCCAGCAGTAAACTATATAGGACTAGCGGGGGGGCCGATGAGCAGTTCTTC. Protein sequence: CASSKLYRTSGGADEQFF.

The rearrangement joins TRBV4-3 to TRBJ1-2; D not certain. Between the trimmed V and J ends, which lost 1 base and 5 bases, there was a span of 17 bases. From germline, CDR1 is LGHNA and CDR2 YSLEER. The CDR3 is made up of 16 amino acids. This CDR3 reads CASSQAPRLGEYGYTF. CDR3 DNA: TGCGCCAGCAGCCAAGCCCCAAGGTTGGGAGAGTATGGCTACACCTTC.